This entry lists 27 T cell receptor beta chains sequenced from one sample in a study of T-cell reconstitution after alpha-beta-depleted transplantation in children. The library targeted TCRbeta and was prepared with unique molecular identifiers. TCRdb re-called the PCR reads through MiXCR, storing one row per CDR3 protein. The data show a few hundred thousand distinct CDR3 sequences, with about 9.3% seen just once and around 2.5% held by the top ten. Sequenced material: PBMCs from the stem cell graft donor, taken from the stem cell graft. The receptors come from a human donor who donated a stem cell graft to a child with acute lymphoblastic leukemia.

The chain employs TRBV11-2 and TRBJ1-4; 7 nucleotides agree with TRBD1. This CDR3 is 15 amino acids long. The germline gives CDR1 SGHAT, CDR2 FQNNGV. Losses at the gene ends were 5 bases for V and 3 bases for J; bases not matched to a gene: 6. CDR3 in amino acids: CASSGSGTANEKLFF. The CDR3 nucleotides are TGTGCCAGCAGCGGATCCGGGACAGCTAATGAAAAACTGTTTTTT.

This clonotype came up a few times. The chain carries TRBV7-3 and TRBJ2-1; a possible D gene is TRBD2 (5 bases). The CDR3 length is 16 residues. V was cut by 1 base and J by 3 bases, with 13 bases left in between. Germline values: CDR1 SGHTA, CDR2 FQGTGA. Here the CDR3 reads CASSLKALLVYNEQFF. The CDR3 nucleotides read TGTGCCAGCAGCTTAAAGGCATTACTAGTCTACAATGAGCAGTTCTTC.

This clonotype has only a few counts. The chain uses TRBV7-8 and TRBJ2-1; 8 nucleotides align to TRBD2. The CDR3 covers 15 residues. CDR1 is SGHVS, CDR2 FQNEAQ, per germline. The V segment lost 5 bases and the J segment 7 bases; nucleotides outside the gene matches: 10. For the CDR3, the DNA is TGTGCCAGCAGCGGAACGACGGGAGGGCCGAATGAGCAGTTCTTC. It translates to CASSGTTGGPNEQFF.

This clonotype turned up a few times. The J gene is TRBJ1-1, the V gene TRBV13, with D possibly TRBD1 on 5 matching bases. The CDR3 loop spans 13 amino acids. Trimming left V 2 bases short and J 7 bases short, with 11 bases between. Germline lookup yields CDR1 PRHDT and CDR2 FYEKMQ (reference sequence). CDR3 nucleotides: TGTGCCAGCAGCTTAAAAGGGGTCAGTGAAGCTTTCTTT. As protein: CASSLKGVSEAFF. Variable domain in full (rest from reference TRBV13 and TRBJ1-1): AAGVIQSPRHLIKEKRETATLKCYPIPRHDTVYWYQQGPGQDPQFLISFYEKMQSDKGSIPDRFSAQQFSDYHSELNMSSLELGDSALYFCASSLKGVSEAFFGQGTRLTVV.

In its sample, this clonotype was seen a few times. CDR3 sequence reads: CASSVEGVVAYNEQFF. In nucleotides, the CDR3 is TGTGCCAGCAGCGTAGAGGGAGTCGTTGCCTACAATGAGCAGTTCTTC. The rearrangement links TRBV9 to TRBJ2-1, with D perhaps TRBD2 (5 bases). In germline, CDR1 is SGDLS, CDR2 YYNGEE. This CDR3 is 16 amino acids long. Trimming left V 0 bases short and J 2 bases short, with 12 bases between.

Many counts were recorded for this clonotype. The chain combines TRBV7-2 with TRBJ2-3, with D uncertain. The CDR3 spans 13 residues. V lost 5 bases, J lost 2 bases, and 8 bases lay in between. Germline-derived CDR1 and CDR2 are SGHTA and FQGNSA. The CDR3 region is CASSMDVTDTQYF. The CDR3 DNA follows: TGTGCCAGCAGCATGGACGTCACAGATACGCAGTATTTT.

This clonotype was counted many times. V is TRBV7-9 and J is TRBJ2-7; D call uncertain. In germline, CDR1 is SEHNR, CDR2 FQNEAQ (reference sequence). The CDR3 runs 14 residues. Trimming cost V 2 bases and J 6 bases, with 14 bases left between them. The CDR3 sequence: CASSLMMKSGEQYF. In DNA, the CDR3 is TGTGCCAGCAGCTTAATGATGAAGTCGGGCGAGCAGTACTTC.

The CDR3 is CASSLEWGSQETQYF. Here the CDR3 DNA reads TGTGCCAGCAGCCTCGAATGGGGCAGTCAAGAGACCCAGTACTTC. The J gene is TRBJ2-5, the V gene TRBV12-3 or TRBV12-4, with D possibly matching TRBD1 (5 bases). Deletions cut 6 bases from V and 2 bases from J, with 16 bases between. The CDR3 contains 15 residues.

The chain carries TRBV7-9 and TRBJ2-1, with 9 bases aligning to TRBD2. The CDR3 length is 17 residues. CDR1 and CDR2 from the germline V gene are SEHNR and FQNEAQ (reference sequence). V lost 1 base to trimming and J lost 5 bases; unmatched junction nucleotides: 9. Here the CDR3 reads CASSLVAGGPRDNEQFF. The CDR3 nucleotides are TGTGCCAGCAGCTTAGTGGCGGGAGGGCCCAGGGACAATGAGCAGTTCTTC.

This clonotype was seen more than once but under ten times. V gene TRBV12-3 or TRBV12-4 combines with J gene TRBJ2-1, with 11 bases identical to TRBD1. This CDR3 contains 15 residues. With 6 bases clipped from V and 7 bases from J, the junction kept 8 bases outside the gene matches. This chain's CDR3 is CASSMDRGRWNEQFF. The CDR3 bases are TGTGCCAGCAGCATGGACAGGGGGCGGTGGAATGAGCAGTTCTTC.

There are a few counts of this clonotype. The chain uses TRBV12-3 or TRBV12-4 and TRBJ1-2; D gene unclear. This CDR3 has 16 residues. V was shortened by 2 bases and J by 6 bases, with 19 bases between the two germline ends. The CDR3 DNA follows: TGTGCCAGCAGTTTAAGGAAGGATCAGTCCGTCAATGGCTACACCTTC. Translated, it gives CASSLRKDQSVNGYTF.

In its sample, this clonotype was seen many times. CDR3 amino acids: CSVVEGTGSYEQYF. The CDR3 DNA reads as TGCAGCGTTGTAGAAGGGACAGGGTCCTACGAGCAGTACTTC. The V gene is TRBV29-1, the J gene TRBJ2-7; TRBD1 aligns across 9 bases. The CDR3 is made up of 14 amino acids. V was clipped by 4 bases and J by 1 base; unmatched bases: 5. CDR1 is SQVTM and CDR2 is ANQGSEA in the germline V gene.

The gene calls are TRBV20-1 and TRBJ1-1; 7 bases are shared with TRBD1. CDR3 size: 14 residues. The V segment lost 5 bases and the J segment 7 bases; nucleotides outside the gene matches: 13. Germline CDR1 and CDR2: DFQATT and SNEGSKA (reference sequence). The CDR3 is CSAPKYEQGNEAFF. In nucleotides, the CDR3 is TGCAGTGCTCCCAAATATGAACAGGGGAATGAAGCTTTCTTT.

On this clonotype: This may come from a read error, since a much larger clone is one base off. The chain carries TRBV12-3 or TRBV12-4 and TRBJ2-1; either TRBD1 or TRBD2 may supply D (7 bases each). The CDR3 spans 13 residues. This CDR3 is CANSSTRGGEQFF. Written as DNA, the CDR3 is TGTGCCAACAGTTCAACCAGGGGGGGTGAGCAGTTCTTC.

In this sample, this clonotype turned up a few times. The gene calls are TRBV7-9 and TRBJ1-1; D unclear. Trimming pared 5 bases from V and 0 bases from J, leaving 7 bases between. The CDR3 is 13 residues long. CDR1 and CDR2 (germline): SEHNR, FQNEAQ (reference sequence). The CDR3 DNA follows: TGTGCCAGCAGCCCGCTCATGAACACTGAAGCTTTCTTT. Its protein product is CASSPLMNTEAFF.

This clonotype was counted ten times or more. DNA for the CDR3: TGCGCCAGCAGCCAAGATGTACGAGACTGGGGTAACTACGAGCAGTACTTC. Its protein product is CASSQDVRDWGNYEQYF. The rearrangement uses TRBV4-3 and TRBJ2-7; D is unclear. Trimming took off 0 bases at V and 3 bases at J, with 18 bases between the two ends. Germline V gene sequence: CDR1 LGHNA, CDR2 YSLEER. CDR3 length: 17 residues.

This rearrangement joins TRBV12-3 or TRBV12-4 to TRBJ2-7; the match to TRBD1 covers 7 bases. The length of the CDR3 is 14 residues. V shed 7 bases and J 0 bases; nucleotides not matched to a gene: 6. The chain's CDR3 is CASKQGFSSYEQYF. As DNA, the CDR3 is TGTGCCAGCAAACAGGGGTTTAGCTCCTACGAGCAGTACTTC.

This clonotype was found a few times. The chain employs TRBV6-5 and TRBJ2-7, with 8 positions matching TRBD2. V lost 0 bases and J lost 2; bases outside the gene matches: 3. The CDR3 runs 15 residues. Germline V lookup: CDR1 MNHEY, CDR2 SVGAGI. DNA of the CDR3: TGTGCCAGCAGTTACTCGTTCGGGAGGGCCTACGAGCAGTACTTC. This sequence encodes CASSYSFGRAYEQYF.

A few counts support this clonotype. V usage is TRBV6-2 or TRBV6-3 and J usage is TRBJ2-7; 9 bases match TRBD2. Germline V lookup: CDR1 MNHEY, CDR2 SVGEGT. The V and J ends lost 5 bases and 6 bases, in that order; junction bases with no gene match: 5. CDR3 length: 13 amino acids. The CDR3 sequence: CASSRGTSFEQYF. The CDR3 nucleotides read TGTGCCAGCAGTCGGGGGACTAGCTTCGAGCAGTACTTC.

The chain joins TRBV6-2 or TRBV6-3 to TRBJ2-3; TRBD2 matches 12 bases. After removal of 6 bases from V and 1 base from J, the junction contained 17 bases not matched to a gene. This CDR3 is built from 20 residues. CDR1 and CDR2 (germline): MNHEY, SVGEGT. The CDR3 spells CASSSQTSGSIPMGTDTQYF. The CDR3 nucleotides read TGTGCCAGCAGCTCCCAGACTAGCGGGAGTATCCCGATGGGCACAGATACGCAGTATTTT.

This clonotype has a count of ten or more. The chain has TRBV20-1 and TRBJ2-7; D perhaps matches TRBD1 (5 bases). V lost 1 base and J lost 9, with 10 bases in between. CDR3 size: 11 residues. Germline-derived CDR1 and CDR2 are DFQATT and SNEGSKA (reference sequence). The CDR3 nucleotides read TGCAGTGCTAGAGTCGGCCAGGGGCAGTACTTC. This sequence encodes CSARVGQGQYF.

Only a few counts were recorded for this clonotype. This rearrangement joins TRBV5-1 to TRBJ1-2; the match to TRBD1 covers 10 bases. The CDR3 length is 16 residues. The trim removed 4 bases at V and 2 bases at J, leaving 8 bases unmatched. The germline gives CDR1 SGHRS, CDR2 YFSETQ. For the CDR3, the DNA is TGCGCCAGCAGCCCCCGGGACAGGGGACGGAACTATGGCTACACCTTC. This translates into CASSPRDRGRNYGYTF.

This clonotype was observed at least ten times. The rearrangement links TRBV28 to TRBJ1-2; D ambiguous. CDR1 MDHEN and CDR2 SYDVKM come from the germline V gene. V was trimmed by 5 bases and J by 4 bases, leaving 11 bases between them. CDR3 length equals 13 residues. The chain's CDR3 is CASSQGRVYGYTF. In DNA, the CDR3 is TGTGCCAGCAGTCAAGGACGGGTCTATGGCTACACCTTC.

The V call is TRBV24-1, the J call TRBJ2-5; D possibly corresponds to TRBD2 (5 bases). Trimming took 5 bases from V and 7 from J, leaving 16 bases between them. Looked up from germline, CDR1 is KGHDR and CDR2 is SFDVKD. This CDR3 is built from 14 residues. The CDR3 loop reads CATSGPRQAGTQYF. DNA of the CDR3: TGTGCCACCAGTGGCCCCCGGCAGGCGGGGACCCAGTACTTC.

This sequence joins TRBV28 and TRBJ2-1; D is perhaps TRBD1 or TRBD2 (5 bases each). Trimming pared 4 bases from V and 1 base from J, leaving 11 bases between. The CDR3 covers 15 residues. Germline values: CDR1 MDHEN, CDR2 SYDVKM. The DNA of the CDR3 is TGTGCCAGCAGTTCCCGGGGCGATTCCTACAATGAGCAGTTCTTC. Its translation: CASSSRGDSYNEQFF.

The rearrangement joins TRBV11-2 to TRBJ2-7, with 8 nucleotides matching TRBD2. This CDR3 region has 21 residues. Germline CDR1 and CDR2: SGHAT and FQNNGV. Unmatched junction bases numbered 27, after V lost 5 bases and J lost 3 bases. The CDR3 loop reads CASSRLGRGGVRLAWSYEQYF. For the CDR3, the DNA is TGTGCCAGCAGCCGCCTGGGCCGGGGGGGGGTTCGACTAGCCTGGAGCTACGAGCAGTACTTC. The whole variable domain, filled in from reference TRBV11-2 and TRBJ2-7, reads EAGVAQSPRYKIIEKRQSVAFWCNPISGHATLYWYQQILGQGPKLLIQFQNNGVVDDSQLPKDRFSAERLKGVDSTLKIQPAKLEDSAVYLCASSRLGRGGVRLAWSYEQYFGPGTRLTVT.

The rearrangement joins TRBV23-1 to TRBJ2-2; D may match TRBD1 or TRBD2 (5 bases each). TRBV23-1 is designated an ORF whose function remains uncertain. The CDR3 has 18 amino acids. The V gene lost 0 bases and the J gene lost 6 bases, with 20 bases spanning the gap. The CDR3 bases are TGCGCCAGCAGTCAATCTGCTTTATGGGGCCTTAGCGCCGGGGAGCTGTTTTTT. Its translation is CASSQSALWGLSAGELFF.